The 27 T cell receptor beta chains in this list originate from one sample, sequenced in a study of blood T cell repertoires in COVID-19 (dated by TCRdb to 2019 to 2021). Receptor amplification or capture employed the immunoSEQ multiplex PCR assay. TCRdb took over this immuneACCESS table, retaining in-frame rearrangements with V and J assigned. Such tables are incomplete; in checked studies, under half of the missing clones stem from an unresolved V gene, and the remainder is unexplained. Within this sample are about 140,000 clones, with under 85% of them counted one time only. In total, the top ten clones hold around 1.5% of the sample. What was sequenced was peripheral blood. The receptors derive from a human donor in a cohort sampled during active COVID-19.

The chain joins TRBV7-8 to TRBJ2-3, with D maybe TRBD2 (5 bases). The CDR3 loop spans 15 amino acids. The V end was cut by 3 bases, the J end by 9 bases, with 19 bases between. In germline, CDR1 is SGHVS, CDR2 FQNEAQ. The CDR3 here is CASSLDSPPRGTQYF. The CDR3 DNA is TGTGCCAGCAGCTTGGATAGCCCTCCTCGCGGGACGCAGTATTTT.

The rearrangement links TRBV28 to TRBJ2-5; TRBD2 matches 8 bases. The germline V gene has CDR1 MDHEN and CDR2 SYDVKM. The CDR3 length is 14 residues. V trimming: 5 bases; J trimming: 5 bases; junction bases outside the gene matches: 7. The CDR3 DNA follows: TGTGCCAGCAGTCCCGCGGGGGGCCGCGAGACCCAGTACTTC. This codes for CASSPAGGRETQYF.

The genes are TRBV21-1 and TRBJ1-6. TRBV21-1 is a documented pseudogene. The CDR3 extends over 13 amino acids. For the CDR3, the DNA is TGTGCCAGCCATATAGAGTCTAATTCACCCCTCCACTTT. Protein sequence: CASHIESNSPLHF.

This clone was seen a handful of times. This sequence joins TRBV18 and TRBJ2-7, with 10 bases identical to TRBD2. V trimming: 3 bases; J trimming: 4 bases; junction bases outside the gene matches: 3. The CDR3 is 14 residues long. Per the germline V gene, CDR1 is KGHSH and CDR2 is LQKENI. CDR3 nucleotide sequence: TGTGCCAGCTCACCGCTAGCGGGAGAGTACGAGCAGTACTTC. It is translated as CASSPLAGEYEQYF.

This clone was seen once. The gene calls are TRBV4-3 and TRBJ1-1; D uncertain. The CDR3 runs 16 residues. CDR1 is LGHNA, CDR2 YSLEER, per germline. V lost 0 bases to trimming and J lost 3 bases, with 14 bases between them. This CDR3 is CASSQDLAYRDTEAFF. As DNA, the CDR3 is TGCGCCAGCAGCCAAGATCTTGCGTATCGGGACACTGAAGCTTTCTTT.

The rearrangement links TRBV10-3 to TRBJ1-2, with 8 bases identical to TRBD1. J was trimmed by 2 bases and V by 6 bases; bases with no gene match: 5. In germline, CDR1 is ENHRY, CDR2 SYGVKD. The CDR3 runs 14 residues. CDR3: CAISSDRANYGYTF. The CDR3 nucleotides read TGTGCCATCAGCTCGGACAGGGCCAACTATGGCTACACCTTC.

This chain uses TRBV30 with TRBJ2-4, with 11 positions matching TRBD2. The CDR3 runs to 15 residues. Trimming cost V 3 bases and J 6 bases; bases outside gene matches: 7. Germline V lookup: CDR1 GTSNPN, CDR2 SVGIG (reference sequence). In nucleotides, the CDR3 is TGTGCCTGGAGCCGTTCCGGGACTAGCGGAAACATTCAGTACTTC. Its protein product is CAWSRSGTSGNIQYF.

This rearrangement joins TRBV5-1 to TRBJ2-2; D not resolved. Germline V gives CDR1 SGHRS, CDR2 YFSETQ. The CDR3 covers 13 residues. V was pared by 0 bases and J by 3 bases, with 3 bases between. The CDR3 DNA is TGCGCCAGCAGCTTGGAGCACACCGGGGAGCTGTTTTTT. It translates to CASSLEHTGELFF. The variable domain in full, with the rest retrieved from reference TRBV5-1 and TRBJ2-2, is KAGVTQTPRYLIKTRGQQVTLSCSPISGHRSVSWYQQTPGQGLQFLFEYFSETQRNKGNFPGRFSGRQFSNSRSEMNVSTLELGDSALYLCASSLEHTGELFFGEGSRLTVL.

V and J are TRBV7-9 and TRBJ2-3; no clear D gene. Trimming stripped 3 bases from V and 0 bases from J, with 4 bases between. The length of the CDR3 is 13 residues. Germline lookup yields CDR1 SEHNR and CDR2 FQNEAQ (reference sequence). CDR3 in amino acids: CASSFPSTDTQYF. As DNA, the CDR3 is TGTGCCAGCAGCTTTCCTAGCACAGATACGCAGTATTTT.

V and J are TRBV18 and TRBJ2-3, with a tentative D call TRBD1 (6 bases). The CDR3 covers 18 residues. Trimming removed 1 base from V and 2 bases from J, with 19 bases in between. Germline V gene data show CDR1 as KGHSH and CDR2 as LQKENI. As DNA, the CDR3 is TGTGCCAGCTCACCACGGCTTCCCGGACAGCGTGTCACAGATACGCAGTATTTT. This gives the protein CASSPRLPGQRVTDTQYF.

V usage is TRBV13 and J usage is TRBJ1-4; TRBD1 is a possible D gene (5 bases). This CDR3 comprises 14 residues. CDR1 is PRHDT, CDR2 FYEKMQ, per germline (reference sequence). V was shortened by 2 bases and J by 7 bases, with 11 bases between the two germline ends. The CDR3 here is CASSLRTGSEKLFF. The DNA for the CDR3 is TGTGCCAGCAGCTTACGAACAGGCAGTGAAAAACTGTTTTTT.

CDR3 in amino acids: CASRGLAATYEQYF. The DNA of the CDR3 is TGTGCCAGCAGGGGACTAGCGGCGACCTACGAGCAGTACTTC. The chain employs TRBV2 and TRBJ2-7; 11 bases are a match to TRBD2. The ends lost 6 bases at V and 2 bases at J; junction bases unmatched: 3. CDR1 and CDR2 from the germline V gene are SNHLY and FYNNEI. The CDR3 extends over 14 amino acids.

The chain employs TRBV4-3 and TRBJ1-2; D call uncertain. There are 14 residues in the CDR3. Trimming cost V 1 base and J 4 bases, with 10 bases left between them. Germline V gives CDR1 LGHNA, CDR2 YSLEER. The CDR3 region has the DNA TGCGCCAGCAGCCAAGTGGCGGAAGCCTATGGCTACACCTTC. This sequence encodes CASSQVAEAYGYTF.

The V and J genes are TRBV29-1 and TRBJ1-1; D gene unclear. Germline values: CDR1 SQVTM, CDR2 ANQGSEA. The CDR3 length is 14 residues. The V and J ends lost 6 bases and 0 bases respectively, with 14 bases between them. Here the CDR3 reads CSVDGNSMNTEAFF. The CDR3 nucleotides are TGCAGCGTCGACGGGAACTCTATGAACACTGAAGCTTTCTTT.

The gene calls are TRBV9 and TRBJ2-3; D possibly corresponds to TRBD2 (6 bases). With 0 bases removed from V and 3 bases from J, the gap between germline ends came to 20 bases. Germline CDR1 and CDR2: SGDLS and YYNGEE. The CDR3 is 18 amino acids. The CDR3 DNA sequence: TGTGCCAGCAGCGTAGGTCCGGGAGAAACGTTATTGACAGATACGCAGTATTTT. Amino acid sequence: CASSVGPGETLLTDTQYF.

The gene calls are TRBV18 and TRBJ2-5, with D possibly matching TRBD1 (5 bases). CDR3 length: 16 residues. Trimming took 2 bases from V and 2 from J, leaving 15 bases between them. Germline V gene data show CDR1 as KGHSH and CDR2 as LQKENI. CDR3 DNA sequence: TGTGCCAGCTCACCATCCCAGCAGGGAACGCAAGAGACCCAGTACTTC. Translation: CASSPSQQGTQETQYF.

The V and J genes are TRBV19 and TRBJ2-7, with 7 bases that match TRBD1. The CDR3 spans 15 residues. Germline CDR1 reads LNHDA; CDR2 reads SQIVND (reference sequence). V lost 0 bases and J lost 1; bases outside the gene matches: 3. The CDR3: CASSIDGTVSYEQYF. The CDR3 DNA is TGTGCCAGTAGTATAGACGGGACAGTGTCCTACGAGCAGTACTTC. The full variable domain, its missing parts supplied by reference TRBV19 and TRBJ2-7, is DGGITQSPKYLFRKEGQNVTLSCEQNLNHDAMYWYRQDPGQGLRLIYYSQIVNDFQKGDIAEGYSVSREKKESFPLTVTSAQKNPTAFYLCASSIDGTVSYEQYFGPGTRLTVT.

This clone was counted a single time. The CDR3 here is CATSDINFCGTLRQIHTDTQYF. The CDR3 coding sequence is TGTGCCACCAGTGATATAAACTTTTGCGGCACGTTACGGCAGATTCACACAGATACGCAGTATTTT. V gene TRBV24-1 combines with J gene TRBJ2-3; D remains ambiguous. V gave up 3 bases and J gave up 2 bases, with 32 bases separating them. Germline V gene lookup returns CDR1 KGHDR and CDR2 SFDVKD. This CDR3 has 22 amino acids.

This rearrangement joins TRBV29-1 to TRBJ2-2, with a weak D call TRBD2 (5 bases). The ends were cut back, 6 bases at V and 7 bases at J, with 18 bases in the middle. The CDR3 totals 14 residues. Germline CDR1 SQVTM, CDR2 ANQGSEA. The chain's CDR3 is CSVGPGPRGGELFF. The CDR3 DNA sequence: TGCAGCGTGGGTCCCGGGCCACGGGGCGGGGAGCTGTTTTTT.

The rearrangement uses TRBV27 and TRBJ2-1; D ambiguous. V gave up 5 bases and J gave up 8 bases, with 10 bases separating them. The CDR3 is 12 residues long. Germline V gene sequence: CDR1 MNHEY, CDR2 SMNVEV (reference sequence). CDR3 sequence: CASSPSGYEQFF. CDR3 nucleotide sequence: TGTGCCAGCAGTCCTAGTGGGTATGAGCAGTTCTTC.

The genes are TRBV6-5 and TRBJ1-1; no reliable D call. The germline V gene has CDR1 MNHEY and CDR2 SVGAGI. The germline V and J ends were trimmed by 8 bases and 1 base, with 5 bases remaining between them. The CDR3 has 11 residues. CDR3: CASEGNTEAFF. CDR3 nucleotides: TGTGCCAGCGAGGGGAACACTGAAGCTTTCTTT.

This chain uses TRBV3-1 (or the pseudogene TRBV3-2) with TRBJ1-3, with 8 bases identical to TRBD1. The germline V gene encodes CDR1 LGHDT and CDR2 YNNKEL (reference sequence). The CDR3 has 14 residues. V lost 5 bases, J lost 4 bases, and 4 bases stayed unmatched. The DNA for the CDR3 is TGTGCCAGCAGCTCGGGACAGGTGGGAAACACCATATATTTT. This translates into CASSSGQVGNTIYF.

This clone has only a few counts. DNA for the CDR3: TGTGCCAGCAACCCGAGCGGCCCTGATACGCAGTATTTT. Encoded protein: CASNPSGPDTQYF. The rearrangement joins TRBV18 to TRBJ2-3; the D gene is possibly TRBD2 (5 bases). The germline V gene has CDR1 KGHSH and CDR2 LQKENI. V lost 8 bases, J lost 6 bases, and 15 bases lay in between. CDR3 size: 13 residues. Together with reference TRBV18 and TRBJ2-3, the CDR3 gives the full variable domain: NAGVMQNPRHLVRRRGQEARLRCSPMKGHSHVYWYRQLPEEGLKFMVYLQKENIIDESGMPKERFSAEFPKEGPSILRIQQVVRGDSAAYFCASNPSGPDTQYFGPGTRLTVL.

The V gene is TRBV11-3, the J gene TRBJ2-1, with 15 positions matching TRBD2. The CDR3 covers 19 residues. CDR1 and CDR2 (germline): SGHNT, YENEEA. V shed 5 bases, J shed 7 bases, and the junction held 15 bases outside the gene matches. The CDR3 sequence is CASSPKPFGLAGGANEQFF. CDR3 coding DNA: TGTGCCAGCAGCCCAAAGCCCTTCGGACTAGCGGGAGGGGCAAATGAGCAGTTCTTC.

This chain links TRBV28 with TRBJ1-5; a weak D match, TRBD1 (5 bases). Germline V gene sequence: CDR1 MDHEN, CDR2 SYDVKM. This CDR3 has 12 residues. Trimming cost V 6 bases and J 4 bases, with 7 bases left between them. CDR3 sequence: CASRDTNQPQHF. The CDR3, as DNA: TGTGCCAGCAGGGACACGAATCAGCCCCAGCATTTT.

The chain joins TRBV6-4 to TRBJ2-5, with 7 bases aligning to TRBD2. V lost 7 bases, J lost 7 bases, and 18 bases stayed unmatched. The germline gives CDR1 MRHNA, CDR2 SNTAGT. There are 16 residues in the CDR3. CDR3 DNA: TGTGCCAGCATTCAAGAGGAAGCGGGAAACCCGACGACCCAGTACTTC. Translation gives CASIQEEAGNPTTQYF.

The genes are TRBV7-8 and TRBJ2-2; TRBD2 might be the D (6 bases). The CDR3 covers 15 residues. Germline V lookup: CDR1 SGHVS, CDR2 FQNEAQ. V shed 7 bases and J shed 4 bases, with 16 bases lying between them. CDR3 bases: TGTGCCAGCACCCTCGGGCCGGAGGGCACCGGGGAGCTGTTTTTT. This gives the protein CASTLGPEGTGELFF.